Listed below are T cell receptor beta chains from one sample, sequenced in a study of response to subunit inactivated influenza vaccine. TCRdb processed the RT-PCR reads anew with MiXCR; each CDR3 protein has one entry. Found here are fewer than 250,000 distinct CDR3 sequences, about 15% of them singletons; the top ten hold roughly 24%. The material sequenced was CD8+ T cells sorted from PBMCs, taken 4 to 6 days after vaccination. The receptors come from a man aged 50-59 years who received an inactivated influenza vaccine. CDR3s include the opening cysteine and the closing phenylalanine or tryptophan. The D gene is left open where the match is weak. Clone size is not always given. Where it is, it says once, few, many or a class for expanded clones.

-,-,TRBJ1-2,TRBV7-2,TGTGCCAGCAGTCTTGGTCCGAAAAACTATGGCTACACCTTC,CASSLGPKNYGYTF
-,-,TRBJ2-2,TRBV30,TGTGCCTGGAGCGGAAACACCGGGGAGCTGTTTTTT,CAWSGNTGELFF
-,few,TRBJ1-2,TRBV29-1,TGCAGCGTAGTACAGGCTTACGGCTACACCTTC,CSVVQAYGYTF
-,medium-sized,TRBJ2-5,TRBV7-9,TGTGCCAGCAGCTCGAACGGACAGGGAGGGGAGACCCAGTACTTC,CASSSNGQGGETQYF
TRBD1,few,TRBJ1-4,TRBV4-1,TGCGCCAGCAGCCGGACAGGGTCAACTAATGAAAAACTGTTTTTT,CASSRTGSTNEKLFF
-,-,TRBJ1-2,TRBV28,TGTGCCAGCAGTTTGGACACTACCTATGGCTACACCTTC,CASSLDTTYGYTF
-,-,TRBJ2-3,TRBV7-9,TGTGCCAGCAGCCTGGGACGGTTTAGCACAGATACGCAGTATTTT,CASSLGRFSTDTQYF
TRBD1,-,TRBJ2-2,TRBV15,TGTGCCACAAAACAGGGGAGGAACACCGGGGAGCTGTTTTTT,CATKQGRNTGELFF
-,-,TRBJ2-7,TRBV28,TGTGCCACCGAACCCGGGACTTACGAGCAGTACTTC,CATEPGTYEQYF
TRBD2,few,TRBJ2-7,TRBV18,TGTGCCAGCTCACCCCCGCCGGGGGGGTACGAGCAGTACTTC,CASSPPPGGYEQYF
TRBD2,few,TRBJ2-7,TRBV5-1,TGCGCCAGCAACCCTACAGCGGGGGGCGCCTACGAGCAGTACTTC,CASNPTAGGAYEQYF
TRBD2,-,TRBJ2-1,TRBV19,TGTGCCAGTAGTCAGAGACTAGCGGGAGGGGGGAATGAGCAGTTCTTC,CASSQRLAGGGNEQFF
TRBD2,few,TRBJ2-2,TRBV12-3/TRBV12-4,TGTGCCAGCAGTTTCCTTCACGGGGAACTAGCGGGGGCTCCGAACACCGGGGAGCTGTTTTTT,CASSFLHGELAGAPNTGELFF
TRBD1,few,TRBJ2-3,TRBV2,TGTGCCAGCAGTACACCGGGACAGGGGTTGGATACGCAGTATTTT,CASSTPGQGLDTQYF
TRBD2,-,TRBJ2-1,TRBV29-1,TGCAGCGTTCTCAGACCTGCGTCTAGCGGGAGGCTCTCCTACAATGAGCAGTTCTTC,CSVLRPASSGRLSYNEQFF
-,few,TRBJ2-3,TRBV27,TGTGCCAGCAGTTTTGGGCCAACGCAGTATTTT,CASSFGPTQYF
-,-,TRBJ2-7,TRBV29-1,TGCAGCGTTGTGAGTGGGAGGCTAACCTACGAGCAGTACTTC,CSVVSGRLTYEQYF
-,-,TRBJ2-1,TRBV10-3,TGTGCCATCAGGAGGACAGACAATGAGCAGTTCTTC,CAIRRTDNEQFF
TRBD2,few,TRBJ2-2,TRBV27,TGTGCCAGCAGTTTATCGACTAGCCCCGGGGAGCTGTTTTTT,CASSLSTSPGELFF
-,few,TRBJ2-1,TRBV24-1,TGTGCCACCAGTGCCGGGAGTCCTTACAATGAGCAGTTCTTC,CATSAGSPYNEQFF
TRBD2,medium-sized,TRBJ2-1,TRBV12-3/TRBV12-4,TGTGCCAGCAGCCCCGGGACTAGCGGGGTGGGGGAGCAGTTCTTC,CASSPGTSGVGEQFF
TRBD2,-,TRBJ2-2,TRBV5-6,TGTGCCAGCAGCTCCCTCGGGCCGGGGGGGCCTCTCACCGGGGAGCTGTTTTTT,CASSSLGPGGPLTGELFF
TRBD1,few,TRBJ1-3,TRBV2,TGTGCCAGCAGTGGAGACCTGACAGGGTTCTCCGGAAACACCATATATTTT,CASSGDLTGFSGNTIYF
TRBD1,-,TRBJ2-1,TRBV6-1,TGTGCCAGCGGGGAAAACAGGGGGCTCAACAATGAGCAGTTCTTC,CASGENRGLNNEQFF
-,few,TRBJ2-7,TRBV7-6,TGTGCCAGCAGCCGCGGACTACCTAGCTCCTACGAGCAGTACTTC,CASSRGLPSSYEQYF
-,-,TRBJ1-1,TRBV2,TGTGCCAGCAGTTCCATTACCTACTCGGATCATGAAGCTTTCTTT,CASSSITYSDHEAFF
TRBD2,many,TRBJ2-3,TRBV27,TGTGCCAGCACTCCCAACCCGGGAGGGGAGGCAGATACGCAGTATTTT,CASTPNPGGEADTQYF
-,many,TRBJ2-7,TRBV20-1,TGCAGTGCTAACGGACTATCCACCTACGAGCAGTACTTC,CSANGLSTYEQYF
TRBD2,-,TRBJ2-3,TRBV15,TGTGCCACCAGCAGCTTCGGGGGGAGCACAGATACGCAGTATTTT,CATSSFGGSTDTQYF
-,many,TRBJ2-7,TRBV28,TGTGCCAGCAGTTTGGGCGGGACGGGGTACGAGCAGTACTTC,CASSLGGTGYEQYF
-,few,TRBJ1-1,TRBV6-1,TGTGCCAGCAGTCTAGGACATAGGAACACTGAAGCTTTCTTT,CASSLGHRNTEAFF
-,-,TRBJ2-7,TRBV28,TGTGCCAGCAGGGGGACACCGAGCTCCTACGAGCAGTACTTC,CASRGTPSSYEQYF
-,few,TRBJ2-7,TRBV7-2,TGTGCCAGCAGCTTTAACAGATACTACGAGCAGTACTTC,CASSFNRYYEQYF
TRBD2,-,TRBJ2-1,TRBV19,TGTGCCAGTAGTAGGGGGACTAGCGGGACGCACAATGAGCAGTTCTTC,CASSRGTSGTHNEQFF
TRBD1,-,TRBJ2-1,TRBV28,TGTGCCAGCGCACCAGGGACAGGAAATTACAATGAGCAGTTCTTC,CASAPGTGNYNEQFF
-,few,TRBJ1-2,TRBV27,TGTGCCAGCAGTTCCGGGCTTTACTATGGCTACACCTTC,CASSSGLYYGYTF
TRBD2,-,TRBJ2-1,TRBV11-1,TGTGCCAGCAGCTTAACCGGGACTAGCGGGGGCCCTAACAATGAGCAGTTCTTC,CASSLTGTSGGPNNEQFF
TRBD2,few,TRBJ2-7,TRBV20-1,TGCAGTGCTAGAGGACTAGCGGGAGGGTACGAGCAGTACTTC,CSARGLAGGYEQYF
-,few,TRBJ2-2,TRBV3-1,TGTGCCAGCAGCCAATGGGGGACCACTCGTGTAGGCACCGGGGAGCTGTTTTTT,CASSQWGTTRVGTGELFF
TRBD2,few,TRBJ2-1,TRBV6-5,TGTGCCAGCAGTTACCTAGCGGGGGGGAATATTGAGCAGTTCTTC,CASSYLAGGNIEQFF
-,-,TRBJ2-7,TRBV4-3,TGCGCCAGCAGCCAAGGGCAGGGGTTTTACGAGCAGTACTTC,CASSQGQGFYEQYF
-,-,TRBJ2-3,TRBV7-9,TGTGCCAGCAGGACCGACAGGTTCTCTAGCACAGATACGCAGTATTTT,CASRTDRFSSTDTQYF
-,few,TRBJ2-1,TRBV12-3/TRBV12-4,TGTGCCAGCATCCCCCTTTCCCGCTCCTACAATGAGCAGTTCTTC,CASIPLSRSYNEQFF